Presented here are 6 T cell receptor beta chains from one specimen sequenced in a study of T cell repertoires in cytomegalovirus infection. MiXCR, applied by TCRdb to the reads, yields one record per CDR3 protein. The sample consists of 370,000 or so distinct CDR3 sequences, about 32% of them appearing once. These TCRs are of unknown antigen specificity. The sample consisted of cultured PBMCs, taken from culture after CMV antigen stimulation. The receptors stem from a human donor in good health (CMV status not recorded). Some clones in this sample may be carry-over from other donors' samples.

The gene calls are TRBV6-9 and TRBJ1-1; D unclear. Germline loops: CDR1 MNHGY, CDR2 SVAAGI. V gave up 3 bases and J gave up 1 base, with 6 bases separating them. The CDR3 length is 13 residues. Here the CDR3 DNA reads TGTGCCAGCAGTTACGCGCGGAACACTGAAGCTTTCTTT. Encoded protein: CASSYARNTEAFF.

The genes are TRBV7-6 and TRBJ2-1; 7 bases are a match to TRBD2. The CDR3 is 17 residues long. Germline trimming cut 9 bases from V and 2 bases from J; bases unmatched to any gene: 16. CDR1 and CDR2 from the germline V gene are SGHVS and FNYEAQ. CDR3 loop: CASGTLASGATYNEQFF. CDR3 sequence (DNA): TGTGCCAGTGGAACTTTGGCTAGCGGCGCCACCTACAATGAGCAGTTCTTC.

This clonotype was seen repeatedly, ten times or more. The chain is built from TRBV7-2 and TRBJ2-1, with TRBD1 identical over 9 bases. Germline V gene sequence: CDR1 SGHTA, CDR2 FQGNSA. This CDR3 has 15 amino acids. The V and J ends lost 2 bases and 8 bases, in that order; junction bases with no gene match: 7. The chain's CDR3 is CASSLSGQGTHEQFF. For the CDR3, the DNA is TGTGCCAGCAGCTTATCGGGACAGGGTACCCATGAGCAGTTCTTC.

This chain connects TRBV6-6 to TRBJ2-1; 8 nucleotides line up with TRBD2. The CDR3 is 16 amino acids. V was clipped by 7 bases and J by 1 base; unmatched bases: 9. Germline CDR1 MNHNY, CDR2 SVGAGI (reference sequence). CDR3 nucleotides: TGTGCCAGCATCAGTATTAGCGGGAAGTCCTACAATGAGCAGTTCTTC. This translates into CASISISGKSYNEQFF.

The rearrangement joins TRBV14 to TRBJ1-6; D unresolved. The CDR3 contains 13 residues. CDR1 SGHDN and CDR2 FVKESK come from the germline V gene. Trimming removed 3 bases at V and 9 bases at J, with 9 bases between. CDR3 DNA sequence: TGTGCCAGCAGCCACCCGGGAGCTTCACCCCTCCACTTT. The encoded protein is CASSHPGASPLHF.

The chain combines TRBV7-2 with TRBJ2-7; D perhaps matches TRBD2 (6 bases). Germline assignment: CDR1 SGHTA and CDR2 FQGNSA. Trimming cost V 5 bases and J 9 bases, with 17 bases left between them. The CDR3 sequence is 13 residues long. CDR3 loop: CASSPDRGNGQYV. For the CDR3, the DNA is TGTGCCAGCAGCCCCGATCGCGGGAACGGGCAGTACGTC.